Below are 13 T cell receptor beta chains sequenced from a single sample in a study of T cell changes during pregnancy in multiple sclerosis (dated by TCRdb to the late 2010s). The method was the immunoSEQ multiplex PCR assay. Drawn from immuneACCESS, this table holds only the in-frame rearrangements with V and J called that TCRdb kept. Clones are partly lost; checked studies trace under half to an unresolved V gene and leave the rest unexplained. Counted in this sample were 40,000 to 45,000 clones; 80% to 95% of them appeared once. Clones ranked in the top ten supply about 0.51% of the sample. The material was CD4+ T cells from peripheral blood mononuclear cells, obtained in the second trimester of pregnancy. The receptor set was obtained from a female donor in good health, enrolled as a control in a pregnancy study.

The rearrangement links TRBV7-9 to TRBJ2-2; D call uncertain. This CDR3 comprises 15 residues. From germline, CDR1 is SEHNR and CDR2 FQNEAQ (reference sequence). The V gene lost 1 base and the J gene lost 4 bases, with 10 bases spanning the gap. This CDR3 reads CASSLGADPTGELFF. The CDR3 DNA reads as TGTGCCAGCAGCTTAGGGGCAGACCCCACCGGGGAGCTGTTTTTT.

V gene TRBV5-1 combines with J gene TRBJ2-2; a possible D gene is TRBD1 (5 bases). CDR3 length: 15 amino acids. From germline, CDR1 is SGHRS and CDR2 YFSETQ. V dropped 0 bases and J dropped 0 bases, with 6 bases sitting between them. The CDR3 DNA is TGCGCCAGCAGCTTGGGGACACCGAACACCGGGGAGCTGTTTTTT. Translated, it gives CASSLGTPNTGELFF.

V is TRBV7-2 and J is TRBJ2-7, with TRBD2 matching 8 bases. V dropped 3 bases and J dropped 0; count of bases not matched to a gene: 7. Germline V CDR1 and CDR2: SGHTA, FQGNSA. This CDR3 region has 16 residues. CDR3 in DNA: TGTGCCAGCAGCTTCAGAGCGGGAGCCATCTCCTACGAGCAGTACTTC. Protein product: CASSFRAGAISYEQYF.

The gene calls are TRBV5-1 and TRBJ2-5; 9 nucleotides match TRBD2. V dropped 0 bases and J dropped 5; count of bases not matched to a gene: 8. Germline lookup yields CDR1 SGHRS and CDR2 YFSETQ. The CDR3 covers 16 residues. The CDR3 coding sequence is TGCGCCAGCAGCTTGGCCGGGACCGCGGGGGGGGAGACCCAGTACTTC. It encodes CASSLAGTAGGETQYF.

The V gene is TRBV4-2, the J gene TRBJ2-3; a weak D match, TRBD2 (5 bases). Between the trimmed V and J ends, which lost 0 bases and 7 bases, there was a span of 11 bases. The CDR3 spans 14 residues. In germline, CDR1 is LGHNA, CDR2 YNFKEQ. In DNA, the CDR3 is TGTGCCAGCAGCCAAGAGGGCGGGTCCTATACGCAGTATTTT. Translation: CASSQEGGSYTQYF.

The chain carries TRBV5-6 and TRBJ2-7; the D gene is possibly TRBD2 (5 bases). The CDR3 sequence is 14 residues long. The germline V gene encodes CDR1 SGHDT and CDR2 YYEEEE. Trimming shortened V by 0 bases and J by 7 bases, and 14 bases separated the two germline ends. The CDR3 nucleotides are TGTGCCAGCAGCTTGGGGGCTAGCTCGCGGGAGCAGTACTTC. It yields the protein CASSLGASSREQYF.

This clone was observed once. V and J are TRBV9 and TRBJ2-1; the match to TRBD2 covers 10 bases. V gave up 5 bases and J gave up 2 bases; unmatched junction bases: 4. The germline V gene encodes CDR1 SGDLS and CDR2 YYNGEE. CDR3 length equals 15 residues. CDR3 in amino acids: CASSESGGAYNEQFF. The CDR3 DNA reads as TGTGCCAGCAGTGAAAGCGGGGGGGCCTACAATGAGCAGTTCTTC.

The chain employs TRBV30 and TRBJ1-3; no clear D gene. The V gene lost 0 bases and the J gene lost 1 base, with 7 bases spanning the gap. The CDR3 extends over 14 amino acids. From germline, CDR1 is GTSNPN and CDR2 SVGIG (reference sequence). CDR3 coding DNA: TGTGCCTGGAGTGTTTCGGTTTCTGGAAACACCATATATTTT. The encoded protein is CAWSVSVSGNTIYF.

This chain joins TRBV6-5 and TRBJ1-6; D gene uncertain. The V end lost 0 bases, the J end lost 9 bases, and 12 bases lay between the germline ends. Per germline, CDR1 MNHEY and CDR2 SVGAGI. CDR3 length: 15 residues. Here the CDR3 reads CASSYSHHIGSPLHF. CDR3 in DNA: TGTGCCAGCAGTTACTCTCACCACATTGGTTCACCCCTCCACTTT.

The V gene is TRBV2, the J gene TRBJ1-1; D ambiguous. The CDR3 runs 14 residues. V was clipped by 4 bases and J by 0 bases, with 9 bases between them. Per germline, CDR1 SNHLY and CDR2 FYNNEI. The CDR3 sequence: CASSVGRVNTEAFF. The CDR3 DNA reads TGTGCCAGCAGTGTGGGCAGAGTGAACACTGAAGCTTTCTTT.

V and J are TRBV9 and TRBJ2-3, with TRBD2 as a possible D gene (5 bases). Germline loops: CDR1 SGDLS, CDR2 YYNGEE. The CDR3 totals 13 residues. V shed 3 bases and J shed 0 bases, with 5 bases lying between them. This CDR3 reads CASSGGSTDTQYF. The CDR3 DNA is TGTGCCAGCAGCGGAGGGAGCACAGATACGCAGTATTTT.

The count of this clone is one. This chain links TRBV27 with TRBJ2-1; D perhaps matches TRBD2 (5 bases). This CDR3 is built from 12 residues. The V end lost 10 bases, the J end lost 9 bases, and 16 bases lay between the germline ends. Germline V gives CDR1 MNHEY, CDR2 SMNVEV (reference sequence). The CDR3 loop reads CATRSGYIEQFF. In DNA form, the CDR3 reads TGTGCCACCAGGTCGGGATATATTGAGCAGTTCTTC.

Written as DNA, the CDR3 is TGTGCCAGCAGTTTTGTTGGGCACAGAGTTAATCAGCCCCAGCATTTT. It is translated as CASSFVGHRVNQPQHF. The chain uses TRBV28 and TRBJ1-5; D gene ambiguous. The CDR3 totals 16 residues. V lost 3 bases to trimming and J lost 4 bases, with 16 bases between them. Germline V gives CDR1 MDHEN, CDR2 SYDVKM.